This T cell receptor (beta chain) came from a study of shared clonotypes between healthy human individuals. At the level of the study: Donors had three CD4 naive, three CD4 memory, two CD8 naive and one CD8 memory plate apiece. Overall study results and limits: It was only blood that was sampled, and tissue repertoires likely differ.

CD8 cells regarded as naive lacked CD45RO, were positively chosen for CCR7, and omitted terminally differentiated effector memory CD45RA+ cells. Comment on this clone: No antigen is known for it.

The data were produced by immunoSEQ multiplex PCR, yet TCRdb's version contains in-frame clones alone and is incomplete. The table includes some 2,100,000 clones, around 93% detected once. The V gene lost 3 bases and the J gene lost 3 bases, with 15 bases spanning the gap. Per germline, CDR1 MDHEN and CDR2 SYDVKM. CDR3 size: 15 residues. The source material was naive CD8+ T cells from PBMCs. The chain carries TRBV28 and TRBJ2-7; D may be TRBD1 (5 bases). This clonotype was obtained from a man aged 18 to 30 in good health. Some clones in this sample may be carry-over from other donors' samples. The CDR3 protein is CASSFPAERGYEQYF. The CDR3 DNA reads as TGTGCCAGCAGTTTTCCCGCCGAAAGGGGCTACGAGCAGTACTTC.